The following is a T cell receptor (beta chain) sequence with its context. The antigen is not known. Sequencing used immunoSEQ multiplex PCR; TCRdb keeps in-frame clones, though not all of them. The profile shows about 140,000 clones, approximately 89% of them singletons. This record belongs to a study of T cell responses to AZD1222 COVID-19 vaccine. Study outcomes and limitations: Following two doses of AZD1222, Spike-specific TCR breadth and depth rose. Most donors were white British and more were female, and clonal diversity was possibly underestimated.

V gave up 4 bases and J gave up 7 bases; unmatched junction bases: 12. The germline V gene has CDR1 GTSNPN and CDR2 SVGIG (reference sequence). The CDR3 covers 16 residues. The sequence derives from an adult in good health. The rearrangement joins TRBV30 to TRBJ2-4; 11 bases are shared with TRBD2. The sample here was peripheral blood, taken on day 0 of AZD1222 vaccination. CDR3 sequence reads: CAWTVNSGRAGNIQYF. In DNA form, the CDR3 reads TGTGCCTGGACCGTAAATAGCGGGAGGGCAGGGAACATTCAGTACTTC.